This TCR beta chain appears in the sequencing data of a study of PD-L1 blockade in urothelial cancer. Synthetic TCR analog templates were added to each PCR reaction. The table came from immunoSEQ multiplex PCR; TCRdb's copy has only in-frame clones and leaves some out. The sample has tens of thousands of clones, about 85% seen once. The time point is: peripheral blood 6 weeks after treatment start. Germline loops: CDR1 SGHRS, CDR2 YFSETQ. J was trimmed by 7 bases and V by 3 bases; bases with no gene match: 10. The CDR3 totals 15 residues. The sequence was collected from a man over 45 with urothelial cancer. Sequencing was performed on PBMCs, taken around atezolizumab (anti-PD-L1) treatment. The J gene is TRBJ2-4, the V gene TRBV5-1, with 7 bases fitting TRBD2. In nucleotides, the CDR3 is TGCGCCAGCAGCTCCGACTGGGGGGGAGGGAACATTCAGTACTTC. Its protein is CASSSDWGGGNIQYF. Looking up the rest from reference TRBV5-1 and TRBJ2-4 gives the full variable domain: KAGVTQTPRYLIKTRGQQVTLSCSPISGHRSVSWYQQTPGQGLQFLFEYFSETQRNKGNFPGRFSGRQFSNSRSEMNVSTLELGDSALYLCASSSDWGGGNIQYFGAGTRLSVL.